The clone carrying this T cell receptor (beta chain) was seen ten or more times. Antigen: not known. The CDR3 runs 13 residues. Germline V gives CDR1 MNHNS, CDR2 SASEGT. V was pared by 3 bases and J by 5 bases, with 11 bases between. The sample belongs to a study of T cells in Graves' hyperthyroidism and ophthalmopathy. Study-wide results and limits: In the analysis, a 13 V-J model separated ophthalmopathy from stable hyperthyroidism.

Template material for amplifying TCR beta CDR3 regions consisted of RNA transcripts. Using the HTBI primer set, a first-round RT-PCR was run on the TCR CDR3. TCRdb used MiXCR to reprocess the multiplex PCR reads, holding one entry per CDR3 protein. This sample has more than 450,000 distinct CDR3 sequences, with less than 15% found just once. Any patient presenting with uncontrolled infection, other autoimmune disease, pregnancy or lactation was left out. Diagnoses rested on clinical symptoms, serum thyroxine and TRAb, thyroid ultrasound and orbital computed tomography. The source of the PBMCs was roughly 10 ml of fresh peripheral blood.

This clonotype originated in a woman aged 40 to 50 with Graves' hyperthyroidism. Input material: blood. This chain connects TRBV6-1 to TRBJ2-7; no clear D gene. The DNA of the CDR3 is TGTGCCAGCAGTGACAGCCCTCGGGACGAGCAGTACTTC. Translated, it gives CASSDSPRDEQYF.